This entry features one T cell receptor beta chain sequence. A second roughly 6 to 11 cycle PCR used barcoded and J-beta primers. TCRdb reanalysed the 5' RACE reads using MiXCR and keeps one entry per CDR3 protein. The sample has 1.5 million to 2 million distinct CDR3 sequences; roughly 30% are singletons. The record originates from a study of blood T cells in healthy people across ages. The germline V gene has CDR1 SQVTM and CDR2 ANQGSEA. Trimming removed 5 bases from V and 0 bases from J, with 14 bases in between. CDR3 length: 15 residues. The study drew donors from healthy Caucasian individuals in Russia aged roughly 6 to 90.

This chain uses TRBV29-1 with TRBJ2-1, with a possible D match to TRBD2 (6 bases). The source of this sequence is a woman aged 30 to 39 in good health. The specimen sequenced was blood. CDR3 coding DNA: TGCAGCGTTCGACGGGAGAGGGGCTCCTACAATGAGCAGTTCTTC. Encoded protein: CSVRRERGSYNEQFF.